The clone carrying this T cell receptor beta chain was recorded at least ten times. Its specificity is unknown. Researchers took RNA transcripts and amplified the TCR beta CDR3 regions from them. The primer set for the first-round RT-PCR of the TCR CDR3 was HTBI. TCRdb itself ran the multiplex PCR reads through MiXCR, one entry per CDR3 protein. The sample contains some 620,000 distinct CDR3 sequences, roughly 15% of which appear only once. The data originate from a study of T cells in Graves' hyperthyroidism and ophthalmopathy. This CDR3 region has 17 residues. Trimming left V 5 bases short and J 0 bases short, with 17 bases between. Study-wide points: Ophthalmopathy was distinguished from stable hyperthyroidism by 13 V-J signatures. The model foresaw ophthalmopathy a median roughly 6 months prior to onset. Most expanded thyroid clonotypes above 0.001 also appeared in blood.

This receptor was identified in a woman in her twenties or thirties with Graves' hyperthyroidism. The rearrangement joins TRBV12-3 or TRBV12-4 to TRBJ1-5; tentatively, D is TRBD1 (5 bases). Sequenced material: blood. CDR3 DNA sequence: TGTGCCAGCAGTCCCCCTCCGACAGTTTATAGCAATCAGCCCCAGCATTTT. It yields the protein CASSPPPTVYSNQPQHF.